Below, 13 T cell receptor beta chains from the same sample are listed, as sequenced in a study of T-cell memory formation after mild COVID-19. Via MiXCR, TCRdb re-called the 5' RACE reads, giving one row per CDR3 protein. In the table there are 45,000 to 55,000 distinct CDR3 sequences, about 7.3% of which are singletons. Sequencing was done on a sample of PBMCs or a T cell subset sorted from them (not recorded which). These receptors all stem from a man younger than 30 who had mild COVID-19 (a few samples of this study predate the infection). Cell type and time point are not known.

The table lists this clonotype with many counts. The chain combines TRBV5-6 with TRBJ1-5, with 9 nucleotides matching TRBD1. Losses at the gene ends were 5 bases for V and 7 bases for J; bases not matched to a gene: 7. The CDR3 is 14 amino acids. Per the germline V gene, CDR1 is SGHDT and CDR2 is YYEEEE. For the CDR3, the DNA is TGTGCCAGCAGTCCGGGACAGGGCCTCCAGCCCCAGCATTTT. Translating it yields CASSPGQGLQPQHF.

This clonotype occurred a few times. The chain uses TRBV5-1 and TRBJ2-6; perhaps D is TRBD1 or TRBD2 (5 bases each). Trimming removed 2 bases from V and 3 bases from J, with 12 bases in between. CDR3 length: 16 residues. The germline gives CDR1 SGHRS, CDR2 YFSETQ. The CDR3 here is CASSFYSGSGANVLTF. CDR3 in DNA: TGCGCCAGCAGCTTCTATTCAGGGAGTGGGGCCAACGTCCTGACTTTC.

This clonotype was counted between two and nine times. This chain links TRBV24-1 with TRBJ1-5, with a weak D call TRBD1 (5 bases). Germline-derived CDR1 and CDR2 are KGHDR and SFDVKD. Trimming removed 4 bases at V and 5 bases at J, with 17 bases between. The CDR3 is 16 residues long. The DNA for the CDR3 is TGTGCCACCAGTGACCCTACTTTGGGGGGGGATCAGCCCCAGCATTTT. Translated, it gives CATSDPTLGGDQPQHF.

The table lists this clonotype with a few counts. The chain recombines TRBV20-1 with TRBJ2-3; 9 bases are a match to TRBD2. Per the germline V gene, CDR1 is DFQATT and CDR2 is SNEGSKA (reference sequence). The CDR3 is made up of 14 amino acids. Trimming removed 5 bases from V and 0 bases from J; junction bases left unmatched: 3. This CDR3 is CSAPRGGSTDTQYF. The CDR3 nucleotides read TGCAGTGCTCCGCGGGGGGGCAGCACAGATACGCAGTATTTT.

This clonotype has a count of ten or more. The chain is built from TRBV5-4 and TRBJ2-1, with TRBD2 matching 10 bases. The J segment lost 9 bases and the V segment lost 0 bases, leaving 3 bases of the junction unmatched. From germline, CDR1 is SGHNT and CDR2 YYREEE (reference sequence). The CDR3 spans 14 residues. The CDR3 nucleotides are TGTGCCAGCAGCTTGGATGTAGCGGGGGGTGAGCAGTTCTTC. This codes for CASSLDVAGGEQFF.

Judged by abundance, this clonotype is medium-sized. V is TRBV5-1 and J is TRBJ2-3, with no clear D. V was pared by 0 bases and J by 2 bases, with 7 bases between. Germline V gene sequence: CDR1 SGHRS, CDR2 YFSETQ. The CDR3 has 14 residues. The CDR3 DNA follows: TGCGCCAGCAGCTTGGGTCAGACCACAGATACGCAGTATTTT. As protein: CASSLGQTTDTQYF.

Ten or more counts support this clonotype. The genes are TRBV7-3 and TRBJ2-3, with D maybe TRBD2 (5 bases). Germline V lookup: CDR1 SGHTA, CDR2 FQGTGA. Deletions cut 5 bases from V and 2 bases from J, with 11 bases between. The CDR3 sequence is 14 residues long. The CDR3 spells CASSASGYTDTQYF. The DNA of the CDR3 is TGTGCCAGCAGCGCCAGCGGTTACACAGATACGCAGTATTTT.

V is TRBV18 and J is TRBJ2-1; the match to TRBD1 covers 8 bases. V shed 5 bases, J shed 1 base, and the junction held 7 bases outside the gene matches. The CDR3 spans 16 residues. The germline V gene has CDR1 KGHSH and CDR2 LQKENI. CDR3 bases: TGTGCCAGCTCAGAATATCAGGGGGCATCCTACAATGAGCAGTTCTTC. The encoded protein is CASSEYQGASYNEQFF.

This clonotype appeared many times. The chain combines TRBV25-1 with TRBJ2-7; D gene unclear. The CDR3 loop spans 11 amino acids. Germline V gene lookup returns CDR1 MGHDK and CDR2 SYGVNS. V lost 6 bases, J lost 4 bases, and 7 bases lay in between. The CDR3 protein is CASRGNYEQYV. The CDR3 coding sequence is TGTGCCAGCAGAGGGAATTACGAGCAGTACGTC.

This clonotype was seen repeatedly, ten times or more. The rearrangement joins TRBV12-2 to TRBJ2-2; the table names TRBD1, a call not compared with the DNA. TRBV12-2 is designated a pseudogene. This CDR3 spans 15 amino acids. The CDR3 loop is CASRRGTFWTGELFF. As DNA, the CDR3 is TGTGCAAGTCGCCGTGGGACGTTCTGGACCGGGGAGCTGTTTTTT.

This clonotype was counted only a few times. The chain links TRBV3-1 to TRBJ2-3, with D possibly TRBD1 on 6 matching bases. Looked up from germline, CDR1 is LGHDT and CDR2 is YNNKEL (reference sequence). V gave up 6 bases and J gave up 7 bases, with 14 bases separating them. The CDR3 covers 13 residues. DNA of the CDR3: TGTGCCAGCAGTCCGCAGGGGACATATACGCAGTATTTT. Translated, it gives CASSPQGTYTQYF.

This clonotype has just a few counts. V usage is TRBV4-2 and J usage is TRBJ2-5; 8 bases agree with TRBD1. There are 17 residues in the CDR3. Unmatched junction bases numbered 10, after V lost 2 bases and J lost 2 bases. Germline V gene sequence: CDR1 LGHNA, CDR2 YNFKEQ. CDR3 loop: CASSQSPGTGGQETQYF. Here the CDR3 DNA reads TGTGCCAGCAGCCAATCACCCGGGACAGGAGGACAAGAGACCCAGTACTTC.

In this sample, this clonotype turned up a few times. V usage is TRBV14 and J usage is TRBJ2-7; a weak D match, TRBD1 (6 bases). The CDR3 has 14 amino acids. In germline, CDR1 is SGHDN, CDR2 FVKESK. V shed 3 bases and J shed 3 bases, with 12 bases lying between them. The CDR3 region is CASSQSGAFYEQYV. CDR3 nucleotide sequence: TGTGCCAGCAGCCAGTCAGGGGCATTCTACGAGCAGTACGTC.